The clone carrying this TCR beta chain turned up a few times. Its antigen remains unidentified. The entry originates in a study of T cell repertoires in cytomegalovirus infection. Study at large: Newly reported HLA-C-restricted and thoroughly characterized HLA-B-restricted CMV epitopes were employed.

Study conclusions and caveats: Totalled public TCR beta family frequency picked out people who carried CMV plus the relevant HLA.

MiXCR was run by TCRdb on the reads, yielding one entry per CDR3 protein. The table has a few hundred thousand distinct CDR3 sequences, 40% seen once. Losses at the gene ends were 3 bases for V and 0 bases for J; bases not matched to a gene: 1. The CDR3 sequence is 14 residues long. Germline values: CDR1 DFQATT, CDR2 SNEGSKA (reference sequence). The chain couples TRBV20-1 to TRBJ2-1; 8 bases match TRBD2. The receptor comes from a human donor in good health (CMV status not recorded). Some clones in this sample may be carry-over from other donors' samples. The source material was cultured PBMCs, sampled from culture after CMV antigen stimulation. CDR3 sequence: CSASGGASYNEQFF. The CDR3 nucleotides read TGCAGTGCTAGCGGGGGGGCCTCCTACAATGAGCAGTTCTTC.